Sequencing of this T cell receptor beta chain was carried out in a study of identical twins. Points on this clonotype: As yet, its antigen is unknown.

CDR1 SQVTM and CDR2 ANQGSEA come from the germline V gene. The CDR3 length is 13 residues. V lost 7 bases and J lost 6; bases outside the gene matches: 7. TCRdb independently ran MiXCR on the 5' RACE reads; one entry per CDR3 protein. The sample has roughly 230,000 distinct CDR3 sequences; approximately 8.3% are singletons. General observations from the study: Potential partial confounding of zero-insertion analyses by invariant MAIT and iNKT cells was noted. Researchers reported excess low generation probability among twin-shared out-of-frame alpha sequences.

The same specimen was also included in a second study, on yellow fever vaccine responses in identical twins.

Sequencing was carried out using CD8+ T cells sorted from blood. This TCR was recovered from a woman under 30 in good health. The V and J genes are TRBV29-1 and TRBJ2-1, with TRBD1 matching over 9 bases. The CDR3 DNA reads as TGCAGCGCTCGTCCGGGACAGGGCAATGAGCAGTTCTTC. The encoded protein is CSARPGQGNEQFF.